This T cell receptor beta chain stems from a study of T cell repertoires in cytomegalovirus infection. Looked up from germline, CDR1 is MNHEY and CDR2 is SVGAGI. Trimming took off 6 bases at V and 2 bases at J, with 13 bases between the two ends. The CDR3 extends over 14 amino acids. TCRdb analysed the reads with MiXCR anew, one entry per CDR3 protein. In the table there are some 600,000 distinct CDR3 sequences, 24% of which are singletons. This clonotype was seen a handful of times. The sequence came from a human donor in good health (CMV status not recorded). Some clones in this sample may be carry-over from other donors' samples. The sample taken for sequencing was CD8+ T cells from PBMCs. J is TRBJ1-2 and V is TRBV6-5; D is undetermined. CDR3 sequence reads: CASSDPALNYGYTF. The CDR3 DNA reads as TGTGCCAGCAGCGATCCCGCCCTCAACTATGGCTACACCTTC.